Presented here are 14 T cell receptor beta chains from one specimen sequenced in a study of T-cell reconstitution after alpha-beta-depleted transplantation in children. Unique molecular identifiers tagged the TCRbeta library. TCRdb re-called the PCR reads with MiXCR, one entry per CDR3 protein. The repertoire holds nearly 400,000 distinct CDR3 sequences, about a fifth seen once, with 3.8% in the top ten. The sample consisted of PBMCs from the stem cell graft donor, taken from the stem cell graft. Receptors originate from a human donor who donated a stem cell graft to a child with acute myeloid leukemia.

This clonotype was seen ten or more times. The chain employs TRBV29-1 and TRBJ2-1, with D maybe TRBD2 (5 bases). Trimming cost V 2 bases and J 6 bases, with 14 bases left between them. This CDR3 region has 14 residues. Per the germline V gene, CDR1 is SQVTM and CDR2 is ANQGSEA. The CDR3 sequence is CSVEQSGAANEQFF. CDR3 bases: TGCAGCGTTGAACAGTCCGGAGCGGCCAATGAGCAGTTCTTC.

The chain recombines TRBV12-3 or TRBV12-4 with TRBJ2-1; perhaps TRBD2 as D (6 bases). The V end was cut by 6 bases, the J end by 4 bases, with 16 bases between. The CDR3 spans 15 residues. For the CDR3, the DNA is TGTGCCAGCAGCCCCGGGGGTGGGGGGTACAATGAGCAGTTCTTC. This sequence encodes CASSPGGGGYNEQFF.

This clonotype has a single count. The J gene is TRBJ2-7, the V gene TRBV25-1; 12 bases are a match to TRBD2. Germline assignment: CDR1 MGHDK and CDR2 SYGVNS. CDR3 size: 17 residues. V was pared by 6 bases and J by 3 bases, with 12 bases of the junction left unmatched. DNA of the CDR3: TGTGCCAGCAGCGGGACTAGCGGGCCCCCCGGGAGCTACGAGCAGTACTTC. It encodes CASSGTSGPPGSYEQYF.

This clonotype was seen a handful of times. The V call is TRBV28, the J call TRBJ1-2; TRBD1 is a possible D gene (5 bases). Germline CDR1 MDHEN, CDR2 SYDVKM. This CDR3 contains 13 residues. V was clipped by 5 bases and J by 5 bases, with 12 bases between them. In DNA, the CDR3 is TGTGCCAGCAGTGGTGGGACGGATTATGGCTACACCTTC. It specifies CASSGGTDYGYTF.

This clonotype was seen many times. The chain joins TRBV20-1 to TRBJ2-5; 10 bases are shared with TRBD2. Germline V CDR1 and CDR2: DFQATT, SNEGSKA (reference sequence). J lost 2 bases, V lost 2 bases, and 2 bases had no gene match. The CDR3 extends over 14 amino acids. CDR3 residues: CSARTSGAQETQYF. CDR3 coding DNA: TGCAGTGCTAGAACTAGCGGGGCTCAAGAGACCCAGTACTTC.

This clonotype was seen ten or more times. The V and J genes are TRBV6-5 and TRBJ2-5, with D tentatively TRBD2 (5 bases). The CDR3 sequence is 16 residues long. V lost 6 bases and J lost 1, with 18 bases in between. Per the germline V gene, CDR1 is MNHEY and CDR2 is SVGAGI. The CDR3 DNA reads TGTGCCAGCAGACCCGCCCCCGGACTGTTCCAAGAGACCCAGTACTTC. This encodes CASRPAPGLFQETQYF.

Concerning this clonotype itself: At one boundary the junction diverges from the germline segment, which might be a read error. The genes are TRBV2 and TRBJ2-7; weak D call: TRBD2 (6 bases). CDR3 length: 13 amino acids. Germline values: CDR1 SNHLY, CDR2 FYNNEI. CDR3: CASTGGEPYEQYF. CDR3 DNA sequence: TGTGCCAGCACCGGGGGAGAGCCTTACGAGCAGTACTTT. Together with reference TRBV2 and TRBJ2-7, the CDR3 gives the full variable domain: EPEVTQTPSHQVTQMGQEVILRCVPISNHLYFYWYRQILGQKVEFLVSFYNNEISEKSEIFDDQFSVERPDGSNFTLKIRSTKLEDSAMYFCASTGGEPYEQYFGPGTRLTVT.

This clonotype showed up just a few times. The chain combines TRBV11-2 with TRBJ2-7; 7 bases align to TRBD2. Germline CDR1 SGHAT, CDR2 FQNNGV. The CDR3 length is 15 residues. The ends lost 5 bases at V and 2 bases at J; junction bases unmatched: 9. The CDR3 nucleotides are TGTGCCAGCAGCCCGTGGGGACTACAGGCCTACGAGCAGTACTTC. This gives the protein CASSPWGLQAYEQYF.

This clonotype was counted ten times or more. The chain carries TRBV20-1 and TRBJ1-1; no clear D. The CDR3 covers 13 residues. V was cut by 0 bases and J by 4 bases, with 9 bases left in between. The germline CDR1 and CDR2 sequences are DFQATT and SNEGSKA (reference sequence). The CDR3 sequence: CSARDVSPTEAFF. CDR3 DNA sequence: TGCAGTGCTAGAGACGTATCCCCCACTGAAGCTTTCTTT.

This chain connects TRBV29-1 to TRBJ1-1; D remains unclear. V was pared by 2 bases and J by 4 bases, with 2 bases between. This CDR3 has 10 residues. CDR1 and CDR2 (germline): SQVTM, ANQGSEA. Written as DNA, the CDR3 is TGCAGCGTTGAAAGCACTGAAGCTTTCTTT. Its translation: CSVESTEAFF.

The rearrangement joins TRBV7-9 to TRBJ2-7; D may be TRBD1 or TRBD2 (5 bases each). CDR1 is SEHNR, CDR2 FQNEAQ, per germline (reference sequence). The V gene lost 2 bases and the J gene lost 5 bases, with 16 bases spanning the gap. The CDR3 has 15 amino acids. CDR3 in amino acids: CASSLTGTTYNEQYF. DNA for the CDR3: TGTGCCAGCAGCTTAACCGGGACCACGTATAACGAGCAGTACTTC.

At least ten counts were recorded for this clonotype. The CDR3 DNA follows: TGTGCCAGCCAGGGACAGGGAGGGTTATACGAGCAGTACTTC. Translation gives CASQGQGGLYEQYF. The gene calls are TRBV10-3 and TRBJ2-7, with 9 bases matching TRBD1. V was pared by 10 bases and J by 4 bases, with 11 bases of the junction left unmatched. CDR3 length equals 14 residues. Per germline, CDR1 ENHRY and CDR2 SYGVKD.

The rearrangement joins TRBV27 to TRBJ2-1; D might be TRBD2 (5 bases). Trimming took off 5 bases at V and 3 bases at J, with 11 bases between the two ends. CDR1 and CDR2 from the germline V gene are MNHEY and SMNVEV (reference sequence). This CDR3 comprises 14 residues. CDR3 amino acids: CASSPRGNYNEQFF. The DNA for the CDR3 is TGTGCCAGCAGTCCCCGGGGTAACTACAATGAGCAGTTCTTC.

The rearrangement links TRBV2 to TRBJ1-2, with TRBD1 matching over 7 bases. Germline CDR1 and CDR2: SNHLY and FYNNEI. J gave up 8 bases and V 4 bases, and 4 bases lay outside the gene matches. The CDR3 contains 12 residues. CDR3 coding DNA: TGTGCCAGCAGTGTCCAGACAGGGGGCTACACCTTC. Its translation: CASSVQTGGYTF.